This T cell receptor beta chain was recovered during a study of blood T cell repertoires in COVID-19. Turning to the study itself: Acute and convalescent COVID-19 samples came from the United States, Italy and Spain. In each case, the material was cDNA or gDNA derived from T cells, B-cell-depleted T cells, or PBMCs.

With V trimmed by 5 bases and J by 4 bases, 7 bases remained unmatched. Germline values: CDR1 MNHNY, CDR2 SVGAGI (reference sequence). The CDR3 is made up of 15 amino acids. Under the authors' procedure: Reference gene primers were amplified, and this amplification served to estimate nucleated cell counts. The repertoire was sequenced with immunoSEQ multiplex PCR; TCRdb's copy has only in-frame clones and lacks some. That table furnishes V, J and clone size, whereas the DNA furnished D and trimming. The repertoire holds about 34,000 clones, with less than 95% as singletons. The sample taken for sequencing was peripheral blood. The chain joins TRBV6-6 to TRBJ2-1, with 8 nucleotides matching TRBD1. The TCR comes from an elderly man with acute or convalescent COVID-19. CDR3 protein: CASSKGQGPYNEQFF. DNA of the CDR3: TGTGCCAGCAGTAAAGGACAGGGCCCTTACAATGAGCAGTTCTTC.